This T cell receptor beta chain was documented in a study of T cells after yellow fever vaccination. About the research overall: The SMART-Seq v4 Ultra Low Input method served to prepare the low-cell-number fractions. Study-level points and caveats: Post-booster repertoires again held most primary-vaccination clones (approximately 96% CD4, around 90% CD8). The secondary response showed a weaker magnitude and a faster peak, day 5 versus 15.

Template switching by 5'RACE produced TCR cDNA, adding a universal primer site and UMIs. TCRdb itself ran the 5' RACE reads through MiXCR, one entry per CDR3 protein. The sample carries under 200,000 distinct CDR3 sequences, roughly 9.6% recorded once. There are 18 residues in the CDR3. Looked up from germline, CDR1 is SGHVS and CDR2 is FQNEAQ. V shed 6 bases and J shed 6 bases, with 27 bases lying between them. This clonotype has just a few counts. Its antigen remains unidentified. The chain couples TRBV7-8 to TRBJ2-4; possibly TRBD2 for D (6 bases). Material: CD8+ T cells sorted from PBMCs, obtained 15 days after the yellow fever booster vaccination. The receptor was isolated from a man in his late teens or twenties who received the YFV17D yellow fever vaccine. The CDR3 sequence: CASSFLTTGVRWGNIQYF. In DNA, the CDR3 is TGTGCCAGCAGTTTCCTCACGACGGGGGTTCGTTGGGGAAACATTCAGTACTTC.